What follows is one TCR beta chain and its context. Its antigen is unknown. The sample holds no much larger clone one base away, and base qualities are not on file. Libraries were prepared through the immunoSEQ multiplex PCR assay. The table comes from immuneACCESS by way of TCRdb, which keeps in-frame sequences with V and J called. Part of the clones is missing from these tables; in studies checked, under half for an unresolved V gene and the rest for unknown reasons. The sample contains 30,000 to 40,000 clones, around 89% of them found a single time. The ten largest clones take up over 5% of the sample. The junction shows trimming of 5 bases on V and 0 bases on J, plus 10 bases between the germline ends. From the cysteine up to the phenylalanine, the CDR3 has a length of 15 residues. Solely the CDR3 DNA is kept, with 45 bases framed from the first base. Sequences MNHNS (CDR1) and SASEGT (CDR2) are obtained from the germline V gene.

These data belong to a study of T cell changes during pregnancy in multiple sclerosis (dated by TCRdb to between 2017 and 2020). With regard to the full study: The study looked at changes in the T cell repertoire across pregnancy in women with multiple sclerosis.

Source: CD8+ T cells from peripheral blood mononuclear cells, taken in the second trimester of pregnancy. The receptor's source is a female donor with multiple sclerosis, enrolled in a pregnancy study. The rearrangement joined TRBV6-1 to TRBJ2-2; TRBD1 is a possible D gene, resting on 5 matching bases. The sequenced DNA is TGTGCCAGCAGTTCCGACAGCGCGAACACCGGGGAGCTGTTTTTT. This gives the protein CASSSDSANTGELFF.